Listed here is a single TCR beta chain. Its antigen is currently unknown. Runs used v3.0 of the immunoSEQ assay and were done at survey level. Clones were read by immunoSEQ multiplex PCR, and TCRdb kept only the in-frame ones, dropping some. The sample shows some 21,000 clones, more than 75% of them seen only once. The sample originates from a study of long-term antiretroviral therapy in people with HIV. Study findings and constraints: Blood dating 2004 to 2017 may reflect older ART regimens.

The trim removed 3 bases at V and 1 base at J, leaving 1 base unmatched. CDR3 size: 14 residues. The germline CDR1 and CDR2 sequences are SGHVS and FNYEAQ. Every one of the participants with HIV received treatment in the United States. This receptor was obtained from a man in his 60s with HIV. The sequencing here drew on unsorted PBMCs, taken 2.3 years after starting antiretroviral therapy. V usage is TRBV7-6 and J usage is TRBJ1-1; the match to TRBD1 covers 8 bases. The CDR3 loop is CASSFGQGNTEAFF. The CDR3 nucleotides read TGTGCCAGCAGCTTCGGACAGGGGAACACTGAAGCTTTCTTT.